This is a list of T cell receptor beta chains from one sample in a study of CD8 T cells in ankylosing spondylitis. Using its own MiXCR run on the 5' RACE reads, TCRdb lists one record per CDR3 protein. The sample has about 300,000 distinct CDR3 sequences, around 20% seen once. The sequencing sample was made of blood, either unsorted or a sorted T cell fraction (not recorded which). These receptors were obtained from a female donor with ankylosing spondylitis or in good health (not recorded which). CDR3s include the opening cysteine and the closing phenylalanine or tryptophan. The D gene is left open where the match is weak. Expanded clones are given a class, and other clones once, few, many or no size at all.

clone size | D gene | J gene | V gene | CDR3 DNA | CDR3 protein
few | TRBD1 | TRBJ1-1 | TRBV20-1 | TGCAGTGCTAGGGACAGGTACACCAACACTGAAGCTTTCTTT | CSARDRYTNTEAFF
many | NA | TRBJ2-7 | TRBV20-1 | TGCAGTGCTAGTCCCCGGCCTTACGAGCAGTACTTC | CSASPRPYEQYF
many | NA | TRBJ2-5 | TRBV10-3 | TGTGCCATCAGTGAGTCCCCAGGTCAAGAGACCCAGTACTTC | CAISESPGQETQYF
few | TRBD1 | TRBJ1-6 | TRBV12-3/TRBV12-4 | TGTGCCAGCAGCAGGGGGATGAGTTCACCCCTCCACTTT | CASSRGMSSPLHF
NA | NA | TRBJ1-4 | TRBV12-3/TRBV12-4 | TGTGCCAGCAGCTCACCGCCAGGGGAAAAACTGTTTTTT | CASSSPPGEKLFF
NA | TRBD1 | TRBJ2-3 | TRBV29-1 | TGCAGCGTTGAAGGGATGGGACAGGGAACAGATACGCAGTATTTT | CSVEGMGQGTDTQYF
NA | NA | TRBJ1-3 | TRBV15 | TGTGCCACCAGCAGAGATTTAGCCTCTGGAAACACCATATATTTT | CATSRDLASGNTIYF
few | NA | TRBJ1-1 | TRBV10-3 | TGTGCCATCAGTGATCCGGGGCTGAACACTGAAGCTTTCTTT | CAISDPGLNTEAFF
NA | NA | TRBJ1-1 | TRBV28 | TGTGCCAGCAGGCAGACAAACACTGAAGCTTTCTTT | CASRQTNTEAFF
NA | NA | TRBJ2-2 | TRBV5-5 | TGTGCCAGCAGCTTTCCCTCCGGGGAGCTGTTTTTT | CASSFPSGELFF
many | NA | TRBJ1-1 | TRBV10-3 | TGTGCCACCGAGCAGGAATTGAACACTGAAGCTTTCTTT | CATEQELNTEAFF
once | TRBD1 | TRBJ1-1 | TRBV2 | TGTGCCAGCAGTGTACAGGGGTCTGCTGAAGCTTTCTTT | CASSVQGSAEAFF
NA | NA | TRBJ2-7 | TRBV20-1 | TGCAGTGCTGAGCCCACCCATCTCCGAAGCAAAAACTACGAGCAGTACTTC | CSAEPTHLRSKNYEQYF
few | TRBD2 | TRBJ2-1 | TRBV20-1 | TGCAGTGCTAACCCCCCGGGACTAGCGTACGAGCAGTTCTTC | CSANPPGLAYEQFF
many | NA | TRBJ1-1 | TRBV5-1 | TGCGCCAGCAGGATGGAGGCTGAAGCTTTCTTT | CASRMEAEAFF
NA | TRBD2 | TRBJ2-1 | TRBV5-1 | TGCGCCAGCAGCTTCGACGGGAGGGCCGGTGAGCAGTTCTTC | CASSFDGRAGEQFF
NA | TRBD2 | TRBJ2-2 | TRBV5-1 | TGCGCCAGCAGCTTAAGCGGGAGACTCGCCGGGGAGCTGTTTTTT | CASSLSGRLAGELFF
many | NA | TRBJ1-2 | TRBV12-3/TRBV12-4 | TGTGCCAGCAGCCTGACAGCCGATGGCTACACCTTC | CASSLTADGYTF
few | NA | TRBJ2-7 | TRBV28 | TGTGCCAGCACCAAACAGGGTTCCGGCTATAGCTCCTACGAGCAGTACTTC | CASTKQGSGYSSYEQYF
many | NA | TRBJ1-5 | TRBV12-3/TRBV12-4 | TGTGCCAGCAGTTGGGGACGCTTCAATCAGCCCCAGCATTTT | CASSWGRFNQPQHF
NA | TRBD1 | TRBJ2-7 | TRBV10-3 | TGTGCCATCAGTGTAACTTCGAGGGACAGGGCCTCCTACGAGCAGTACTTC | CAISVTSRDRASYEQYF
NA | NA | TRBJ2-3 | TRBV29-1 | TGCAGCTCTCGTAGCACAGATACGCAGTATTTT | CSSRSTDTQYF
few | TRBD2 | TRBJ2-3 | TRBV20-1 | TGCAGTGCTCACCCCGGACTAGCGGGAGGGGAGGATACGCAGTATTTT | CSAHPGLAGGEDTQYF
few | TRBD2 | TRBJ2-7 | TRBV11-1 | TGTGCCAGCAGCCCGGGACTAGCGGGAGGGGGTAGCTCCTACGAGCAGTACTTC | CASSPGLAGGGSSYEQYF
few | TRBD1 | TRBJ1-1 | TRBV10-3 | TGTGCCATCAGTGTCTCGGGACAGGGAAGCACTGAAGCTTTCTTT | CAISVSGQGSTEAFF
NA | TRBD1 | TRBJ2-7 | TRBV6-1 | TGTGCCAGCAGTAAGCTACCGGGACAGGGGAGCGGCGAGCAGTACTTC | CASSKLPGQGSGEQYF
few | TRBD1 | TRBJ2-7 | TRBV12-3/TRBV12-4 | TGTGCCAGCAGTTCGGACAGGGGCCGCTCCTACGAGCAGTACTTC | CASSSDRGRSYEQYF
many | NA | TRBJ2-2 | TRBV7-2 | TGTGCCAGCAGCTTACTGGGTAGGGGTGGCGCCGGGGAGCTGTTTTTT | CASSLLGRGGAGELFF
NA | TRBD1 | TRBJ2-4 | TRBV12-3/TRBV12-4 | TGTGCCAGCAGCCTCGGACAGGGGGGGATGTTTGTCATTCAGTACTTC | CASSLGQGGMFVIQYF
few | NA | TRBJ2-3 | TRBV30 | TGTGCCTGGAGTATCTTTAGCCCCGGGAGTGGGGAGCAGTATTTT | CAWSIFSPGSGEQYF
many | NA | TRBJ2-5 | TRBV10-3 | TGTGCCATCAGTGGCTTGGGGGCTGAGACCCAGTACTTC | CAISGLGAETQYF
NA | TRBD2 | TRBJ2-1 | TRBV5-6 | TGTGCCAGCACCATACGGGGTTCGGGGACTAGCGGGAGGAATGAGCAGTTCTTC | CASTIRGSGTSGRNEQFF
few | NA | TRBJ2-5 | TRBV6-1 | TGTGCCAGCAGTCTTATGACTAGCCAAGAGACCCAGTACTTC | CASSLMTSQETQYF
NA | NA | TRBJ1-1 | TRBV20-1 | TGCAGTGCCCCTGGACCTTATCGCACTGAAGCTTTCTTT | CSAPGPYRTEAFF
many | TRBD1 | TRBJ2-5 | TRBV29-1 | TGCAGCGCCTCACCGACAGGGGCCCAAGAGACCCAGTACTTC | CSASPTGAQETQYF
few | NA | TRBJ2-2 | TRBV5-1 | TGCGCCAGCAGCTCACGGGACACCGGGGAGCTGTTTTTT | CASSSRDTGELFF
few | NA | TRBJ1-5 | TRBV7-2 | TGTGCCAGCAGCTTAGCGGGGCGAGGCAATCAGCCCCAGCATTTT | CASSLAGRGNQPQHF
few | TRBD1 | TRBJ2-3 | TRBV29-1 | TGCAGCGCAAAACAGGGGATTCTGACAGATACGCAGTATTTT | CSAKQGILTDTQYF
few | TRBD2 | TRBJ2-1 | TRBV7-9 | TGTGCCAGCAGTCCGGGACTAGCGATAAATGAGCAGTTCTTC | CASSPGLAINEQFF
NA | NA | TRBJ1-1 | TRBV12-3/TRBV12-4 | TGTGCCAGCAGTTCCGATGGGGACACTGAAGCTTTCTTT | CASSSDGDTEAFF
many | NA | TRBJ1-2 | TRBV28 | TGTGCCAGCAGCCCCGTCGGGGATCACTATGGCTACACCTTC | CASSPVGDHYGYTF
NA | NA | TRBJ1-2 | TRBV6-2/TRBV6-3 | TGTGCCAGCAGGGCGACAAACTATGGCTACACCTTC | CASRATNYGYTF
NA | TRBD2 | TRBJ2-2 | TRBV10-3 | TGTGCCATCAAAGGCACTATTAGCGGGGGAACGAACACCGGGGAGCTGTTTTTT | CAIKGTISGGTNTGELFF
NA | TRBD1 | TRBJ2-1 | TRBV24-1 | TGTGCCACCAGTGATGGGGGACAGGGACGGAATGAGCAGTTCTTC | CATSDGGQGRNEQFF
few | TRBD1 | TRBJ1-4 | TRBV9 | TGTGCCAGCAGCGTAACAGGGGTCCCTAATGAAAAACTGTTTTTT | CASSVTGVPNEKLFF
NA | NA | TRBJ2-5 | TRBV11-2 | TGTGCCAGCAGCTTAGATCACAGGACTGGGGCCCAGTACTTC | CASSLDHRTGAQYF
NA | NA | TRBJ1-5 | TRBV7-2 | TGTGCCAGCAGCTTAGGTCTGGGCAGCAATCAGCCCCAGCATTTT | CASSLGLGSNQPQHF
many | NA | TRBJ2-7 | TRBV20-1 | TGCAGTGCTTCTTCGACCTCCTACGAGCAGTACTTC | CSASSTSYEQYF
many | TRBD1 | TRBJ2-7 | TRBV5-1 | TGCGCCAGCAGCTTGTGGACAGGGGAGGACGAGCAGTACTTC | CASSLWTGEDEQYF
few | NA | TRBJ1-2 | TRBV20-1 | TGCAGTGGTGTAACCAGGGATGTGCTCTACACCTTC | CSGVTRDVLYTF
few | TRBD2 | TRBJ2-7 | TRBV6-1 | TGTGCCAGCAGCTCGGGACTAGCGGGAGGGAAGCAGTACTTC | CASSSGLAGGKQYF
many | TRBD1 | TRBJ1-6 | TRBV10-3 | TGTGCCATCAGTGTCGACAGGGGGAAATCACCCCTCCACTTT | CAISVDRGKSPLHF